This T cell receptor beta chain was observed in a study of OX40 agonist ivuxolimab in advanced cancers. Context from the whole study: Ivuxolimab, which targeted the costimulatory receptor OX40 (CD134), was an agonistic, fully human IgG2 monoclonal antibody. The paper covers the monotherapy dose-escalation part of the phase I ivuxolimab trial, which included N ≈ 57 patients. Intravenous ivuxolimab was administered to patients every 2 weeks at six dose levels: 0.01, 0.1, 0.3, 1.5, 3 and 10 mg/kg. Prior anti-PD-1, anti-PD-L1 or anti-CTLA-4 therapy was permitted, and checkpoint inhibitors had been received by about 37% of dose-escalation patients. The point of sequencing TCRbeta in the periphery was to test whether ivuxolimab changed TCR sequence diversity and drove clonal T-cell expansion. Partial responses occurred in three dose-escalation patients: two with cutaneous melanoma and one with hepatocellular carcinoma. Of the approximately 53 patients in dose escalation, about 20 had hepatocellular carcinoma, about 15 had melanoma, 9 had renal cell carcinoma and 9 had head and neck cancer. In the dose-escalation cohort, around 80% of patients were male, and the mean age was approximately 60 years with a range of roughly 20 to 79. The investigation overall reported the following: Low levels of normalized T-cell clonal expansion were also seen in some nonresponding patients. At doses from 0.1 to 3.0 mg/kg, clonal expansion was seen in both CD4+ and CD8+ blood T cells between baseline and week 6. In the 0.1-3.0 mg/kg groups, partial responders were among the patients with the lowest normalized peripheral clonal expansion, particularly in CD8+ T cells. Antigen specificity was not determined for the clonally expanded peripheral T cells. After ivuxolimab, more expanded clones were found on average in CD8+ T cells than in CD4+ T cells.

Genomic DNA was extracted from sorted cells for sequencing of the TCRbeta CDR3 region. The immunoSEQ Assay was used to sequence the TCRbeta CDR3 regions. The table comes from immuneACCESS by way of TCRdb, which keeps in-frame sequences with V and J called. Part of the clones is missing from these tables; in studies checked, under half for an unresolved V gene and the rest for unknown reasons. For this sample there are about 70,000 clones; around nine tenths appear just once. Of the sample, around 2.7% falls within the top ten clones. Details on this clone: Its antigen is not yet known. Qualities for individual bases were not recorded, and no much larger clone is one base off.

Patients with a history of autoimmune disease or receiving systemic immunosuppression were excluded from the trial. Peripheral blood for TCR sequencing was collected from all dose cohorts at baseline, on cycle 4 day 1, and on cycle 7 day 1. The samples were drawn from a first-in-human, open-label, multicenter phase I dose-escalation trial of ivuxolimab. Adults with locally advanced or metastatic head and neck squamous cell, hepatocellular, melanoma or renal cell carcinoma were enrolled in the trial. CD4+ and CD8+ T cells were sorted separately from peripheral blood before TCR sequencing. V and J are truncated by 3 bases and 5 bases respectively, leaving an intervening sequence of 20 bases. Including the terminal cysteine and phenylalanine, the CDR3 comprises 17 residues. Only the CDR3 region is kept as DNA, spanning 51 bases read in frame from base 1. Per the germline V gene, MGHRA is the CDR1 and YSYEKL is the CDR2.

Sequenced material: CD4+ or CD8+ T cells sorted from blood, taken in a trial of the OX40 agonist ivuxolimab. This clonotype was sampled from an adult with an advanced solid tumor such as melanoma, head and neck, liver or kidney cancer. This chain is built from TRBV4-1 and TRBJ2-1, with the D gene possibly TRBD1 or TRBD2, each one fitting 5 bases. CDR3 reads: CASSQDEGTVWDNEQFF. The DNA is TGCGCCAGCAGCCAGGACGAAGGGACCGTTTGGGACAATGAGCAGTTCTTC.